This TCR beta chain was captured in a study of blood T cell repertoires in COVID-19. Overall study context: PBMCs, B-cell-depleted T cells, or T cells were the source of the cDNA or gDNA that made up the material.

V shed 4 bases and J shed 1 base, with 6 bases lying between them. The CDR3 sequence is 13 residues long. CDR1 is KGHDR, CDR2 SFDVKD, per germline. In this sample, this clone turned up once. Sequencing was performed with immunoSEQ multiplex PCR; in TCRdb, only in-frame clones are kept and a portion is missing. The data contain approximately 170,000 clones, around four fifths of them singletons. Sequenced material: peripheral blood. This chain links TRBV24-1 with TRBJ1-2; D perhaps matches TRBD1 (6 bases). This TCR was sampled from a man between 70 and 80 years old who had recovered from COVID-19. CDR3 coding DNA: TGTGCCACCAGTGAGGACAGTAACTATGGCTACACCTTC. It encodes CATSEDSNYGYTF.